The 20 T cell receptor beta chains below were found in one sample sequenced in a study of control samples from healthy donors and cancer patients. The method was immunoSEQ multiplex PCR; TCRdb's version includes in-frame clones alone and lacks a portion of them. The sample contains approximately 37,000 clones, about four fifths of which appear only once. Material for sequencing was PBMCs. These receptors came from a woman aged 55-70 years with lung cancer.

The V gene is TRBV7-2, the J gene TRBJ1-5; D gene ambiguous. The ends were cut back, 1 base at V and 8 bases at J, with 9 bases in the middle. The germline CDR1 and CDR2 sequences are SGHTA and FQGNSA. The CDR3 contains 13 residues. The CDR3 protein is CASSLDRAEPQHF. CDR3 coding DNA: TGTGCCAGCAGCTTAGATCGGGCGGAGCCCCAGCATTTT. Variable domain in full (rest from reference TRBV7-2 and TRBJ1-5): GAGVSQSPSNKVTEKGKDVELRCDPISGHTALYWYRQSLGQGLEFLIYFQGNSAPDKSGLPSDRFSAERTGGSVSTLTIQRTQQEDSAVYLCASSLDRAEPQHFGDGTRLSIL.

The chain uses TRBV13 and TRBJ2-7, with no clear D. The CDR3 loop spans 11 amino acids. From germline, CDR1 is PRHDT and CDR2 FYEKMQ (reference sequence). Trimming stripped 5 bases from V and 3 bases from J, with 5 bases between. The CDR3: CASSQNYEQYF. Here the CDR3 DNA reads TGTGCCAGCAGCCAAAACTACGAGCAGTACTTC. The full variable domain, completed using reference TRBV13 and TRBJ2-7, is AAGVIQSPRHLIKEKRETATLKCYPIPRHDTVYWYQQGPGQDPQFLISFYEKMQSDKGSIPDRFSAQQFSDYHSELNMSSLELGDSALYFCASSQNYEQYFGPGTRLTVT.

This chain connects TRBV7-8 to TRBJ1-5; 9 bases line up with TRBD1. After removal of 5 bases from V and 6 bases from J, the junction contained 8 bases not matched to a gene. The CDR3 consists of 15 residues. Per germline, CDR1 SGHVS and CDR2 FQNEAQ. This CDR3 reads CASSPGTGIRQPQHF. CDR3 DNA: TGTGCCAGCAGCCCCGGGACAGGGATTCGTCAGCCCCAGCATTTT.

This chain links TRBV19 with TRBJ1-1; tentative D call: TRBD1 (6 bases). Between the trimmed V and J ends, which lost 8 bases and 4 bases, there was a span of 11 bases. Germline V lookup: CDR1 LNHDA, CDR2 SQIVND (reference sequence). This CDR3 contains 12 residues. The CDR3 bases are TGTGCCAGTCAGGGGCCGAGCACTGAAGCTTTCTTT. Translating it yields CASQGPSTEAFF.

V is TRBV7-3 and J is TRBJ2-1; a possible D gene is TRBD2 (5 bases). The CDR3 loop spans 12 amino acids. Trimming cost V 5 bases and J 9 bases, with 11 bases left between them. Germline V gene lookup returns CDR1 SGHTA and CDR2 FQGTGA. CDR3 DNA sequence: TGTGCCAGCAGCCTCCCTGGGAGTGAGCAGTTCTTC. It encodes CASSLPGSEQFF.

V gene TRBV15 combines with J gene TRBJ2-5; D ambiguous. The V end lost 6 bases, the J end lost 1 base, and 6 bases lay between the germline ends. There are 12 residues in the CDR3. Germline CDR1 reads LNHNV; CDR2 reads YYDKDF (reference sequence). The CDR3, as DNA: TGTGCCACCAGACAGTTCCAAGAGACCCAGTACTTC. This codes for CATRQFQETQYF.

The chain uses TRBV29-1 and TRBJ1-5; D not certain. V gave up 6 bases and J gave up 4 bases, with 13 bases separating them. CDR1 SQVTM and CDR2 ANQGSEA come from the germline V gene. The CDR3 is 13 residues long. The CDR3 here is CSVEINENQPQHF. The CDR3 DNA reads TGCAGCGTGGAGATAAATGAGAATCAGCCCCAGCATTTT.

This clone was observed a few times. The V call is TRBV5-4, the J call TRBJ2-7; 10 nucleotides align to TRBD1. The CDR3 has 14 amino acids. Germline assignment: CDR1 SGHNT and CDR2 YYREEE (reference sequence). Trimming removed 4 bases from V and 5 bases from J; junction bases left unmatched: 6. CDR3 in DNA: TGTGCCAGCAGCGTAGACAGGGGGCCCCACGAGCAGTACTTC. Translated, it gives CASSVDRGPHEQYF.

This chain joins TRBV9 and TRBJ1-4; no reliable D call. Germline V lookup: CDR1 SGDLS, CDR2 YYNGEE. This CDR3 comprises 14 residues. V gave up 0 bases and J gave up 2 bases, with 5 bases separating them. CDR3 sequence (DNA): TGTGCCAGCAGCGTAGGGCAGACTAATGAAAAACTGTTTTTT. Protein product: CASSVGQTNEKLFF.

V gene TRBV5-4 combines with J gene TRBJ2-7, with D maybe TRBD2 (5 bases). Germline CDR1 reads SGHNT; CDR2 reads YYREEE (reference sequence). This CDR3 is 13 amino acids long. Deletions cut 5 bases from V and 1 base from J, with 10 bases between. CDR3 amino acids: CASRSSGSYEQYF. CDR3 DNA sequence: TGTGCCAGCAGGTCTTCGGGGTCCTACGAGCAGTACTTC.

This clone was detected only a few times. The J gene is TRBJ2-1, the V gene TRBV30; 11 positions agree with TRBD2. The CDR3 runs to 16 residues. Germline CDR1 is GTSNPN and CDR2 is SVGIG (reference sequence). J was trimmed by 4 bases and V by 0 bases; bases with no gene match: 5. CDR3 protein: CAWSVLAGERYNEQFF. For the CDR3, the DNA is TGTGCCTGGAGTGTACTAGCGGGAGAAAGATACAATGAGCAGTTCTTC. Drawing the rest from reference TRBV30 and TRBJ2-1, the complete variable domain is SQTIHQWPATLVQPVGSPLSLECTVEGTSNPNLYWYRQAAGRGLQLLFYSVGIGQISSEVPQNLSASRPQDRQFILSSKKLLLSDSGFYLCAWSVLAGERYNEQFFGPGTRLTVL.

The chain has TRBV3-1 (or the pseudogene TRBV3-2) and TRBJ2-1, with a possible D match to TRBD1 (6 bases). CDR3 length: 16 residues. V was cut by 4 bases and J by 4 bases, with 17 bases left in between. Germline V lookup: CDR1 LGHDT, CDR2 YNNKEL (reference sequence). CDR3 in amino acids: CASSPSVGGLYNEQFF. The CDR3 bases are TGTGCCAGCAGCCCTTCGGTTGGGGGCCTTTACAATGAGCAGTTCTTC.

This chain joins TRBV5-6 and TRBJ2-7; D perhaps matches TRBD2 (6 bases). V lost 0 bases, J lost 5 bases, and 15 bases lay in between. Germline V gene data show CDR1 as SGHDT and CDR2 as YYEEEE. The CDR3 consists of 15 residues. The CDR3 DNA reads TGTGCCAGCAGCTTGGTCCGGGAGCCGTTTCACGAGCAGTACTTC. As protein: CASSLVREPFHEQYF.

This clone has only a few counts. Other DNA variants within this sample encode the same CDR3. The chain links TRBV21-1 to TRBJ2-7; TRBD2, the D gene given by the table, was not confirmed from the DNA. TRBV21-1 is tagged as a pseudogene. The CDR3 consists of 16 residues. CDR3 bases: TGTGCCAGCAGCAAAGGGGGGGCGGGGGGCCGGAGGGAGCAGTACTTC. Translated, it gives CASSKGGAGGRREQYF.

The chain combines TRBV11-2 with TRBJ2-7; tentatively, D is TRBD2 (6 bases). CDR1 and CDR2 (germline): SGHAT, FQNNGV. V lost 3 bases and J lost 3, with 12 bases in between. CDR3 length: 14 residues. The CDR3 nucleotides read TGTGCCAGCAGCTTTAACCCGCGGGACTACGAGCAGTACTTC. Protein product: CASSFNPRDYEQYF.

This clone has just a few counts. This chain connects TRBV28 to TRBJ1-2; D gene unclear. This CDR3 has 13 residues. V lost 8 bases, J lost 2 bases, and 12 bases lay in between. Germline assignment: CDR1 MDHEN and CDR2 SYDVKM. The CDR3, as DNA: TGTGCCAGCGGCCTGGGGTCCAACTATGGCTACACCTTC. Its protein product is CASGLGSNYGYTF.

The chain couples TRBV5-8 to TRBJ2-2; no firm D call. This CDR3 contains 13 residues. The V gene lost 2 bases and the J gene lost 7 bases, with 9 bases spanning the gap. Germline CDR1 and CDR2: SGHTS and YDEGEE. The CDR3 nucleotides read TGTGCCAGCAGCTTTGACCTTGGCGGGGAGCTGTTTTTT. Translation gives CASSFDLGGELFF.

J is TRBJ2-7 and V is TRBV15, with 7 bases identical to TRBD1. V lost 0 bases, J lost 0 bases, and 5 bases stayed unmatched. Germline V CDR1 and CDR2: LNHNV, YYDKDF (reference sequence). The CDR3 is 16 amino acids. The DNA of the CDR3 is TGTGCCACCAGCAGAGATTCGGGACAGCACTCCTACGAGCAGTACTTC. Its protein product is CATSRDSGQHSYEQYF.

V usage is TRBV7-2 and J usage is TRBJ1-5; 7 bases are shared with TRBD1. The V segment lost 1 base and the J segment 7 bases; nucleotides outside the gene matches: 4. CDR3 length: 14 residues. Germline V gives CDR1 SGHTA, CDR2 FQGNSA. Written as DNA, the CDR3 is TGTGCCAGCAGCTTAGACAGGGGAGTACAGCCCCAGCATTTT. Translating gives CASSLDRGVQPQHF.

J is TRBJ2-1 and V is TRBV11-2; 9 bases fit TRBD2. The junction had 12 bases not matched to a gene; V was cut back by 3 bases and J by 0 bases. CDR3 length equals 19 residues. CDR1 is SGHAT, CDR2 FQNNGV, per germline. The CDR3 spells CASSFSGGRAQGSYNEQFF. CDR3 sequence (DNA): TGTGCCAGCAGCTTCTCGGGCGGGAGGGCCCAGGGCTCCTACAATGAGCAGTTCTTC.